The rows below give T cell receptor beta chains drawn from one sample of a study of blood T cell repertoires in COVID-19. TCRdb's table, derived via immunoSEQ multiplex PCR, lists solely in-frame clones and lacks some. The data hold 200,000 to 250,000 clones, with around four fifths observed a single time. Sequenced sample: peripheral blood. These receptors came from a woman in her sixties or seventies with COVID-19, enrolled during active disease. The conserved cysteine and the conserved F or W are not part of the CDR3 here. D genes are given only for firm matches.

>NA|TRBJ2-1|TRBV27
ASRPNSYNEQF
>NA|TRBJ2-1|TRBV19
ASNGFPNNEQF
>TRBD1|TRBJ2-1|TRBV6-2/TRBV6-3
ASSYTQGDRLYNEQF
>NA|TRBJ1-6|TRBV18
ASSPPAGNNSPLH
>TRBD1|TRBJ1-1|TRBV18
ASSPGTGASEAF
>NA|TRBJ1-2|TRBV6-5
ASSQTNYGYT
>TRBD1|TRBJ1-5|TRBV29-1
SVGGQGNQPQH
>NA|TRBJ1-6|TRBV7-2
ASSPEEARNSPLH
>NA|TRBJ1-4|TRBV18
ASSPSPPGPNEKLF
>NA|TRBJ2-1|TRBV5-4
ASSLWDMYNEQF
>NA|TRBJ1-2|TRBV4-2
ASSQKLDRSYGYT
>NA|TRBJ1-1|TRBV19
ASSILALADTEAF
>TRBD1|TRBJ2-7|TRBV4-3
ASSQETSGTGAYEQY
>NA|TRBJ1-1|TRBV28
ASSLLVNTEAF
>TRBD1|TRBJ1-2|TRBV28
ASSLPGTGTGGFYT
>NA|TRBJ2-2|TRBV7-2
ASSGGVSGTGELF
>NA|TRBJ2-7|TRBV28
ASSLGAAGKLEQY
>TRBD1|TRBJ2-7|TRBV4-2
ASSPQRSGGNYEQY
>TRBD1|TRBJ1-2|TRBV28
ASTTGQGAGGYT
>TRBD1|TRBJ1-3|TRBV11-2
ASSLDRQDTIY
>TRBD1|TRBJ1-2|TRBV30
AWNGGQGDGYT
>TRBD1|TRBJ1-6|TRBV5-1
ASSSGQGDNSPLH